A selection of T cell receptor beta chains follows, all from one sample in a study of T cells after yellow fever vaccination. TCRdb itself ran the 5' RACE reads through MiXCR, one entry per CDR3 protein. The sample gives 110,000 or so distinct CDR3 sequences, approximately 7.1% of which show up once; 2.7% is in the top ten. The sample here was CD4+ T cells sorted from PBMCs, taken roughly 45 days after the first yellow fever vaccination. The receptors derive from a man between 18 and 35 years old who received the YFV17D yellow fever vaccine. Both conserved end residues are part of each CDR3. D genes are given only for firm matches. A row's size may be missing; if present it is once, few, many or a size class.

v_call: TRBV5-1; d_call: -; j_call: TRBJ2-6; clone_size: many; cdr3_nt: TGCGCCAGCAGCTTGGTAGGGGCCTTTGGGGCCAACGTCCTGACTTTC; cdr3_aa: CASSLVGAFGANVLTF
v_call: TRBV11-1; d_call: TRBD2; j_call: TRBJ2-1; clone_size: many; cdr3_nt: TGTGCCAGCAGCTTCCAGACTAGCGGGGGTTATTGGGAGCAGTTCTTC; cdr3_aa: CASSFQTSGGYWEQFF
v_call: TRBV6-5; d_call: -; j_call: TRBJ2-3; clone_size: many; cdr3_nt: TGTGCCAGCAGTTACTTCGCCCGCACAGATACGCAGTATTTT; cdr3_aa: CASSYFARTDTQYF
v_call: TRBV12-3/TRBV12-4; d_call: -; j_call: TRBJ2-5; clone_size: many; cdr3_nt: TGTGCCAGCAGGGTAGTCGGATCAGCGGGAGAGACCCAGTACTTC; cdr3_aa: CASRVVGSAGETQYF
v_call: TRBV4-1; d_call: -; j_call: TRBJ1-6; clone_size: few; cdr3_nt: TGCGCCAGCAGCCCCCCCCAGTCACCCCTCCACTTT; cdr3_aa: CASSPPQSPLHF
v_call: TRBV5-1; d_call: TRBD1; j_call: TRBJ2-4; clone_size: many; cdr3_nt: TGCGCCAGCAGCCAGAACAGGGGCGACATTCAGTACTTC; cdr3_aa: CASSQNRGDIQYF
v_call: TRBV6-6; d_call: -; j_call: TRBJ1-5; clone_size: many; cdr3_nt: TGTGCCAGCAATCGGGTTGACCAGCCCCAGCATTTT; cdr3_aa: CASNRVDQPQHF
v_call: TRBV5-1; d_call: TRBD1; j_call: TRBJ1-5; clone_size: many; cdr3_nt: TGCGCCAGCAGCTTGGAGGGGGACAGAGATCAGCCCCAGCATTTT; cdr3_aa: CASSLEGDRDQPQHF
v_call: TRBV4-1; d_call: -; j_call: TRBJ1-1; clone_size: many; cdr3_nt: TGCGCCAGCAGCCAATCTTCTGAAGCTTTCTTT; cdr3_aa: CASSQSSEAFF
v_call: TRBV5-6; d_call: TRBD1; j_call: TRBJ2-7; clone_size: -; cdr3_nt: TGTGCCAGCAGCCGGGGCGGGACAGGGCCCTACGAGCAGTACTTC; cdr3_aa: CASSRGGTGPYEQYF
v_call: TRBV11-2; d_call: -; j_call: TRBJ1-1; clone_size: many; cdr3_nt: TGTGCCAGCAGCCCTAGCGGGACCCCCGACGCTGAAGCTTTCTTT; cdr3_aa: CASSPSGTPDAEAFF
v_call: TRBV24-1; d_call: -; j_call: TRBJ1-1; clone_size: -; cdr3_nt: TGTGCCATGGCGGGCAGGGTTTTTTTCACTGAAGCTTTCTTT; cdr3_aa: CAMAGRVFFTEAFF